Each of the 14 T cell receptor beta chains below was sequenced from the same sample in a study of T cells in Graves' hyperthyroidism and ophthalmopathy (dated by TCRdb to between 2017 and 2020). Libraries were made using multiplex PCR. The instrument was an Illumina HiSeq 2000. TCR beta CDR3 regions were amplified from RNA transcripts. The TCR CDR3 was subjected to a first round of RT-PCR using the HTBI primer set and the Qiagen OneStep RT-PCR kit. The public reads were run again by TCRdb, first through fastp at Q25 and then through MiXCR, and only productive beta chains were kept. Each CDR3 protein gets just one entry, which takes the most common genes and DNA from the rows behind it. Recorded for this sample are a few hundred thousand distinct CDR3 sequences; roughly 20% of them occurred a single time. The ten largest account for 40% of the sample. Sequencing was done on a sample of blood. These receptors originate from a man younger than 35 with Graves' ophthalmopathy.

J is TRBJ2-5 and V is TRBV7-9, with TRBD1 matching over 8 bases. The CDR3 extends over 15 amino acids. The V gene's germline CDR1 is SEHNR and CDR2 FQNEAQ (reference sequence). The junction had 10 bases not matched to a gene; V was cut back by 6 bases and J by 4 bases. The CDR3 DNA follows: TGTGCCAGCAGTGAAGCCCTAGGACAGGGAGAGACCCAGTACTTC. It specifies CASSEALGQGETQYF.

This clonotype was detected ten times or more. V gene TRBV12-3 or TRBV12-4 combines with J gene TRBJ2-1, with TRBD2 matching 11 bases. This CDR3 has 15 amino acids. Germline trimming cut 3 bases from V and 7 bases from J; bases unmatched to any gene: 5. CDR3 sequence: CASSFIAGGPNEQFF. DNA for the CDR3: TGTGCCAGCAGTTTCATAGCGGGGGGGCCGAATGAGCAGTTCTTC.

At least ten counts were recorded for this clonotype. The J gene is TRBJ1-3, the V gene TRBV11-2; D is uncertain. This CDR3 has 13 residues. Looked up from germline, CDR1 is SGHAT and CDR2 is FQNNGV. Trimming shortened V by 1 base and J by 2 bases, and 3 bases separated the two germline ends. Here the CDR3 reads CASSLGAGNTIYF. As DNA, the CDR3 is TGTGCCAGCAGCTTAGGCGCTGGAAACACCATATATTTT.

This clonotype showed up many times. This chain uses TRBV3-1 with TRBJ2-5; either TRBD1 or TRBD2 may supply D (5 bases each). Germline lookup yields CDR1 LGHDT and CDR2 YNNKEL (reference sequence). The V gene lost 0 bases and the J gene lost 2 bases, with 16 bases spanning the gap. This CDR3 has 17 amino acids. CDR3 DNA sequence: TGTGCCAGCAGCCAAGATGAGGGGCGGTTCTATCAAGAGACCCAGTACTTC. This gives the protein CASSQDEGRFYQETQYF.

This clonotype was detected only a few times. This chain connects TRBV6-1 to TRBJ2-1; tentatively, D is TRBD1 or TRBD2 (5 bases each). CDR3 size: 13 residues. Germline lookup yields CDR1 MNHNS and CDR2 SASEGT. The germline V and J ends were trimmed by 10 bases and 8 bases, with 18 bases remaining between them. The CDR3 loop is CATRDQGVYEQFF. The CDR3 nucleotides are TGTGCCACCCGGGACCAAGGGGTCTATGAGCAGTTCTTC.

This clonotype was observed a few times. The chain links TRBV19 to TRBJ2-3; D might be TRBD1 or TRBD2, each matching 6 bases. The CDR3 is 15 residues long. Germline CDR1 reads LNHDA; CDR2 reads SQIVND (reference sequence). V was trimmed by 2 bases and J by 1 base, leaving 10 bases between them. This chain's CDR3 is CASSIPRGGTDTQYF. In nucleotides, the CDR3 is TGTGCCAGTAGTATACCGAGGGGGGGCACAGATACGCAGTATTTT. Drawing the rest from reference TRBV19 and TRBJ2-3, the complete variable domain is DGGITQSPKYLFRKEGQNVTLSCEQNLNHDAMYWYRQDPGQGLRLIYYSQIVNDFQKGDIAEGYSVSREKKESFPLTVTSAQKNPTAFYLCASSIPRGGTDTQYFGPGTRLTVL.

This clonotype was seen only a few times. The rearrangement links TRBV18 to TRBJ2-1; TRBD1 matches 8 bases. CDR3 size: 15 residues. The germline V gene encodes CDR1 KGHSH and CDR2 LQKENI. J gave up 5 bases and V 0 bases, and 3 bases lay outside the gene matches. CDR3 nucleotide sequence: TGTGCCAGCTCACCACCGGGACAGGCCGACAATGAGCAGTTCTTC. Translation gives CASSPPGQADNEQFF.

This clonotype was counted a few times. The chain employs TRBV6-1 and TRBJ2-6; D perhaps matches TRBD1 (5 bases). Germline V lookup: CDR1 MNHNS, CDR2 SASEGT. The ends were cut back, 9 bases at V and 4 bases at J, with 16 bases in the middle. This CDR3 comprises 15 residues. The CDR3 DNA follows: TGTGCCAGATCCTTCAGGGTCCCCGGGGCCAACGTCCTGACTTTC. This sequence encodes CARSFRVPGANVLTF.

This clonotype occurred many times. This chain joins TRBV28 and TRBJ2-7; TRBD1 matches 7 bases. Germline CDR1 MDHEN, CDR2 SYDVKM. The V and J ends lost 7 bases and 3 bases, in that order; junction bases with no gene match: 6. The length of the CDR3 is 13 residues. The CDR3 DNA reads TGTGCCAGCACCCCGGGACAGATCTACGAGCAGTACTTC. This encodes CASTPGQIYEQYF.

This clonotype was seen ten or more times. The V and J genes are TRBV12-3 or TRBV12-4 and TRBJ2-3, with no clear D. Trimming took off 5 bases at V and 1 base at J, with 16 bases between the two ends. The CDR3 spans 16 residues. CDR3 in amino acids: CASSPISLLGTDTQYF. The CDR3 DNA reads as TGTGCCAGCAGTCCTATAAGCCTCCTGGGCACAGATACGCAGTATTTT.

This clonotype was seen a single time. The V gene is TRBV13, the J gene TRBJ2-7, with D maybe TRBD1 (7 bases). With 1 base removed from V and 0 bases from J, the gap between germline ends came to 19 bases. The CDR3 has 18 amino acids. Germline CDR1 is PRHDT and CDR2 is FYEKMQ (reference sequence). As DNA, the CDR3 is TGTGCCAGCAGCTTAGAGGGGGCTGGAGGGACGGTCTCCTACGAGCAGTACTTC. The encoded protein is CASSLEGAGGTVSYEQYF.

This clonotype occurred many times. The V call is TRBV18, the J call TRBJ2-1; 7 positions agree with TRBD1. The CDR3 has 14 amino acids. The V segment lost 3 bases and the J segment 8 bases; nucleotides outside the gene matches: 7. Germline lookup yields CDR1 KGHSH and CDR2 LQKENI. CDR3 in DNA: TGTGCCAGCTCACCTCTCAGGGGGAAGGATGAGCAGTTCTTC. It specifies CASSPLRGKDEQFF.

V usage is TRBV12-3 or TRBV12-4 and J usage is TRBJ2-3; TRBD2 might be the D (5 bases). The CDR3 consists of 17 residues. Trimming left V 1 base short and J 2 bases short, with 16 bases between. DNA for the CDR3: TGTGCCAGCAGTTTAGGCGGGCCCTCAAGGGTCACAGATACGCAGTATTTT. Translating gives CASSLGGPSRVTDTQYF.

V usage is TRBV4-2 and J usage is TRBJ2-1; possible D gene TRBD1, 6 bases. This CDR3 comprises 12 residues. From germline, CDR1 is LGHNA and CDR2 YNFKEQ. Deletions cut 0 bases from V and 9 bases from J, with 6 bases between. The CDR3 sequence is CASSQEGGEQFF. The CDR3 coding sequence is TGTGCCAGCAGCCAAGAAGGGGGTGAGCAGTTCTTC.